The 18 T cell receptor beta chains listed next were all sequenced from one sample in a study of cytomegalovirus exposure and HLA in healthy donors. 13 Jbeta primers and 60 Vbeta primers were used for the PCR. Sequencing was performed with immunoSEQ multiplex PCR; in TCRdb, only in-frame clones are kept and a portion is missing. The sample lists roughly 150,000 clones, 70% to 80% occurring once. Sequenced material: PBMCs. The receptor source for this set is a woman aged 35 to 49 in good health and CMV-seronegative.

The chain is built from TRBV30 and TRBJ2-7; D not resolved. The CDR3 totals 12 residues. The V end was cut by 2 bases, the J end by 1 base, with 6 bases between. In germline, CDR1 is GTSNPN, CDR2 SVGIG (reference sequence). CDR3 sequence (DNA): TGTGCCTGGAGTCTAGATTCCTACGAGCAGTACTTC. Encoded protein: CAWSLDSYEQYF. The full variable domain, with the rest looked up from reference TRBV30 and TRBJ2-7, is SQTIHQWPATLVQPVGSPLSLECTVEGTSNPNLYWYRQAAGRGLQLLFYSVGIGQISSEVPQNLSASRPQDRQFILSSKKLLLSDSGFYLCAWSLDSYEQYFGPGTRLTVT.

The CDR3: CASRQPGQLYEQYF. In DNA, the CDR3 is TGTGCCAGCAGGCAACCGGGACAACTATACGAGCAGTACTTC. The chain has TRBV28 and TRBJ2-7; D is possibly TRBD1 (6 bases). Trimming removed 6 bases at V and 4 bases at J, with 16 bases between. The CDR3 loop spans 14 amino acids. Germline V CDR1 and CDR2: MDHEN, SYDVKM.

The rearrangement links TRBV5-5 to TRBJ2-1, with D uncertain. This CDR3 has 14 amino acids. The germline V gene has CDR1 SGHKS and CDR2 YYEKEE (reference sequence). Trimming left V 0 bases short and J 3 bases short, with 7 bases between. The CDR3, as DNA: TGTGCCAGCAGCTTGGTCTATTTCTACAATGAGCAGTTCTTC. Translation gives CASSLVYFYNEQFF.

This sequence joins TRBV2 and TRBJ2-7; D gene uncertain. The CDR3 runs to 12 residues. Deletions cut 6 bases from V and 6 bases from J, with 12 bases between. Germline V lookup: CDR1 SNHLY, CDR2 FYNNEI. CDR3 DNA: TGTGCCAGCAGGAGAGACAATAGCGAGCAGTACTTC. Residues: CASRRDNSEQYF.

The gene calls are TRBV6-5 and TRBJ1-6, with D possibly TRBD1 on 5 matching bases. Trimming removed 5 bases at V and 7 bases at J, with 12 bases between. From germline, CDR1 is MNHEY and CDR2 SVGAGI. The CDR3 consists of 14 residues. The CDR3 loop is CASSLRGNNSPLHF. CDR3 DNA: TGTGCCAGCAGTCTAAGGGGCAACAATTCACCCCTCCACTTT.

The chain employs TRBV27 and TRBJ1-5; D not certain. CDR1 and CDR2 from the germline V gene are MNHEY and SMNVEV (reference sequence). The CDR3 runs to 13 residues. Trimming left V 2 bases short and J 5 bases short, with 7 bases between. This CDR3 is CASSLTEDQPQHF. DNA of the CDR3: TGTGCCAGCAGTTTAACTGAGGATCAGCCCCAGCATTTT.

The V and J genes are TRBV6-1 and TRBJ1-1; 8 bases line up with TRBD1. After removal of 6 bases from V and 4 bases from J, the junction contained 4 bases not matched to a gene. Germline V gene data show CDR1 as MNHNS and CDR2 as SASEGT. The CDR3 consists of 13 residues. The DNA for the CDR3 is TGTGCCAGCAGAATCACAGGGGGCACTGAAGCTTTCTTT. Protein product: CASRITGGTEAFF.

The chain is built from TRBV5-1 and TRBJ1-1; 8 nucleotides match TRBD1. The V gene end was trimmed by 4 bases and the J gene end by 0 bases; junction bases not matched to a gene: 5. This CDR3 has 15 residues. The V gene's germline CDR1 is SGHRS and CDR2 YFSETQ. DNA of the CDR3: TGCGCCAGCAGCCCGGGACAGGTCATGAACACTGAAGCTTTCTTT. Protein product: CASSPGQVMNTEAFF.

This clone was observed a few times. The chain combines TRBV29-1 with TRBJ2-1; TRBD2 agrees at 15 bases. The CDR3 runs to 18 residues. With 7 bases clipped from V and 8 bases from J, the junction kept 18 bases outside the gene matches. The germline V gene has CDR1 SQVTM and CDR2 ANQGSEA. In nucleotides, the CDR3 is TGCAGCGCCCGCGGGACTAGCGGGGGGTATCCCTTATTTGATGAGCAGTTCTTC. Its protein is CSARGTSGGYPLFDEQFF.

This clone has more than one count but fewer than ten. V usage is TRBV30 and J usage is TRBJ1-3; 8 bases match TRBD1. CDR3 length: 16 residues. Germline lookup yields CDR1 GTSNPN and CDR2 SVGIG (reference sequence). V trimming: 0 bases; J trimming: 4 bases; junction bases outside the gene matches: 8. CDR3 protein: CAWSVDRTGNGNTIYF. The CDR3, as DNA: TGTGCCTGGAGTGTAGATCGGACAGGGAACGGAAACACCATATATTTT.

This rearrangement joins TRBV4-2 to TRBJ2-7; D gene ambiguous. V was clipped by 3 bases and J by 2 bases, with 20 bases between them. The CDR3 extends over 17 amino acids. The germline CDR1 and CDR2 sequences are LGHNA and YNFKEQ. The CDR3 coding sequence is TGTGCCAGCAGCCATGGAACAGACCGGTCTCTACCCTACGAGCAGTACTTC. Translation gives CASSHGTDRSLPYEQYF.

The chain carries TRBV11-3 and TRBJ1-1; TRBD1 matches at 7 bases. Germline V CDR1 and CDR2: SGHNT, YENEEA. This CDR3 region has 14 residues. The trim removed 4 bases at V and 0 bases at J, leaving 2 bases unmatched. The CDR3, as DNA: TGTGCCAGCAGCTCGACAGGGATGAACACTGAAGCTTTCTTT. It is translated as CASSSTGMNTEAFF.

The V gene is TRBV28, the J gene TRBJ1-6; D gene unclear. Trimming left V 5 bases short and J 10 bases short, with 21 bases between. The CDR3 runs to 16 residues. Germline V gene data show CDR1 as MDHEN and CDR2 as SYDVKM. The CDR3 DNA reads as TGTGCCAGCAGTCCCCCCGGGCGCGGGGTAGGGTCACCCCTCCACTTT. Protein sequence: CASSPPGRGVGSPLHF.

The V and J genes are TRBV9 and TRBJ2-1; weak D call: TRBD1 (5 bases). This CDR3 is 16 amino acids long. Germline assignment: CDR1 SGDLS and CDR2 YYNGEE. Trimming left V 0 bases short and J 2 bases short, with 12 bases between. The DNA of the CDR3 is TGTGCCAGCAGCGTAGAGGGGCGGAGCACCTACAATGAGCAGTTCTTC. This codes for CASSVEGRSTYNEQFF.

The chain employs TRBV15 and TRBJ2-7; D possibly corresponds to TRBD1 (5 bases). CDR3 length: 15 residues. V lost 6 bases and J 0 bases, leaving 15 bases between the germline ends. CDR1 is LNHNV and CDR2 is YYDKDF in the germline V gene (reference sequence). CDR3 region: CATRPSGASSYEQYF. CDR3 nucleotide sequence: TGTGCCACCAGGCCCTCTGGGGCGAGCTCCTACGAGCAGTACTTC.

This chain joins TRBV6-5 and TRBJ2-1, with 12 bases aligning to TRBD2. CDR3 length equals 16 residues. V shed 4 bases, J shed 6 bases, and the junction held 7 bases outside the gene matches. Germline V gene sequence: CDR1 MNHEY, CDR2 SVGAGI. The CDR3 DNA sequence: TGTGCCAGCAGTTCACTCACTAGCGGGGGGTCCAATGAGCAGTTCTTC. It is translated as CASSSLTSGGSNEQFF.

This clone was observed a handful of times. The CDR3 DNA is TGTGCCTGGAGTGAGCCCTCAGGGGGTCTCAATCAGCCCCAGCATTTT. Amino acid sequence: CAWSEPSGGLNQPQHF. The chain has TRBV30 and TRBJ1-5, with TRBD1 matching over 7 bases. Germline V gene lookup returns CDR1 GTSNPN and CDR2 SVGIG (reference sequence). The CDR3 loop spans 16 amino acids. Germline trimming cut 1 base from V and 3 bases from J; bases unmatched to any gene: 9.

The rearrangement joins TRBV4-3 to TRBJ1-2, with 8 bases that match TRBD1. The V gene end was trimmed by 0 bases and the J gene end by 8 bases; junction bases not matched to a gene: 8. The CDR3 covers 15 residues. Germline CDR1 LGHNA, CDR2 YSLEER. CDR3 nucleotides: TGCGCCAGCAGCCAAGACAGGGGGCAATCTAGGGGCTACACCTTC. Its translation is CASSQDRGQSRGYTF.